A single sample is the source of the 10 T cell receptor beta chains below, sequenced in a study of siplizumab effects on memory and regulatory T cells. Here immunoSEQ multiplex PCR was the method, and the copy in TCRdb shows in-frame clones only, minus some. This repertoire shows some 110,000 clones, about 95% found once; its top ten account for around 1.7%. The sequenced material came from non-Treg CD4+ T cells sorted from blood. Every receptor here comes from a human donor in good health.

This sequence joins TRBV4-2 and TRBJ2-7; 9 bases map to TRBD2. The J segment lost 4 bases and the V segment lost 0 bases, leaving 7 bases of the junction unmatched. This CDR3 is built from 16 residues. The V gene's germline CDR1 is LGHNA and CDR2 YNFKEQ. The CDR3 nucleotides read TGTGCCAGCAGCCAAGATGGAACTAGCGGGCCTTACGAGCAGTACTTC. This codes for CASSQDGTSGPYEQYF.

CDR3 nucleotides: TGTGCCAGCAGCTTGTTGCTAAGCGGGATATCCACAGATACGCAGTATTTT. Its translation is CASSLLLSGISTDTQYF. The V call is TRBV5-4, the J call TRBJ2-3, with TRBD2 matching over 7 bases. CDR1 and CDR2 (germline): SGHNT, YYREEE (reference sequence). CDR3 size: 17 residues. J gave up 2 bases and V 1 base, and 10 bases lay outside the gene matches.

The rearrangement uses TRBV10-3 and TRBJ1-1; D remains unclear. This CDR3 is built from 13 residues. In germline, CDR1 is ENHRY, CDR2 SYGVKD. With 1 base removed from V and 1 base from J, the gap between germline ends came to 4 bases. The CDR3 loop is CAISEYKNTEAFF. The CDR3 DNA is TGTGCCATCAGTGAGTACAAGAACACTGAAGCTTTCTTT.

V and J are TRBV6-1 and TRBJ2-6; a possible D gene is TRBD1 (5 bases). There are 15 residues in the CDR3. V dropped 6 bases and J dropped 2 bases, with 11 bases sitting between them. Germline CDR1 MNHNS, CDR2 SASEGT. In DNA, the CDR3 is TGTGCCAGCAGCCTACAGGAGACTGGGGCCAACGTCCTGACTTTC. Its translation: CASSLQETGANVLTF.

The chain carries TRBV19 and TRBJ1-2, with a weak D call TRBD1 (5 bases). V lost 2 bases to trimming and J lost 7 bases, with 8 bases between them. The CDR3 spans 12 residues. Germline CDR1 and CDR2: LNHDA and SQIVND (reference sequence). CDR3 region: CASSIIGAGYTF. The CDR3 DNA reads TGTGCCAGTAGTATAATTGGGGCTGGCTACACCTTC.

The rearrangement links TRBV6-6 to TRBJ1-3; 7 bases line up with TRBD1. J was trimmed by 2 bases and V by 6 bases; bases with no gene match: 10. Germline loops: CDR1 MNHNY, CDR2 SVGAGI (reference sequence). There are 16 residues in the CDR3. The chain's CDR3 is CASSSGTVNTGNTIYF. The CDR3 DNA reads TGTGCCAGCAGCTCCGGGACAGTGAACACTGGAAACACCATATATTTT.

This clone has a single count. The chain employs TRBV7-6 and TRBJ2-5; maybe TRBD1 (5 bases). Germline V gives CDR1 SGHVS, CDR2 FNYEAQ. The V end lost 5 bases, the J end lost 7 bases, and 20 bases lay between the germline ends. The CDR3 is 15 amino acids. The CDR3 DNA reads TGTGCCAGCAGCGACCCGCCGTTCCAGCAGGGGACCCAGTACTTC. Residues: CASSDPPFQQGTQYF.

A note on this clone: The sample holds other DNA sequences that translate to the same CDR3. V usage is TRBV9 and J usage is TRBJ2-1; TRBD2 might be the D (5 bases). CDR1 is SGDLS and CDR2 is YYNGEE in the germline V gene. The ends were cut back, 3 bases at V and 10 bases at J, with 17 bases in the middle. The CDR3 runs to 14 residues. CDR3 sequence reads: CASSETSGLSEQFF. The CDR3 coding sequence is TGTGCCAGCAGCGAGACCAGCGGCTTATCAGAGCAGTTCTTC.

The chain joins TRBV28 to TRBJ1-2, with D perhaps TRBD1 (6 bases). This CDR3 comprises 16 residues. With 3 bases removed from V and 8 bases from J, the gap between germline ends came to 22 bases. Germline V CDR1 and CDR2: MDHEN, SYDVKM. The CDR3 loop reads CASSFPGGGLRGGYTF. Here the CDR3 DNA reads TGTGCCAGCAGTTTTCCAGGTGGAGGGCTCAGGGGAGGCTACACCTTC.

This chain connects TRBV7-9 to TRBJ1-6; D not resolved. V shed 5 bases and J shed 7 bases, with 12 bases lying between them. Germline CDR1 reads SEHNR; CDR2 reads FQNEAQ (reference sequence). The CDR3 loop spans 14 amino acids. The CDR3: CASSPKDGNSPLHF. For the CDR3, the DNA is TGTGCCAGCAGCCCTAAGGATGGGAATTCACCCCTCCACTTT.